One sample yielded the 23 T cell receptor beta chains listed below, sequenced in a study of Ad26.COV2.S vaccination and SARS-CoV-2 variants. Data came from immunoSEQ multiplex PCR; TCRdb stores just in-frame clones and leaves some out. Counted here are approximately 340,000 clones, roughly 81% occurring once; the ten biggest clones make up about 3.5%. Treatment specified: roughly 20 received Ad26.COV2.S at low or high dose, single or two shots; five or six received placebo; per-sample allocation not given. Sampling was done on day 63 after the first vaccine or placebo injection. This specimen consisted of peripheral blood, obtained in a trial of Ad26.COV2.S vaccine versus placebo. Receptors originate from a person aged 18-60 years who received the Ad26.COV2.S COVID-19 vaccine or a placebo.

The chain uses TRBV7-2 and TRBJ2-7, with D perhaps TRBD2 (6 bases). V lost 4 bases to trimming and J lost 1 base, with 14 bases between them. Germline assignment: CDR1 SGHTA and CDR2 FQGNSA. This CDR3 spans 15 amino acids. CDR3 bases: TGTGCCAGCAGCTCAGCCGGGACTGAGTCCTACGAGCAGTACTTC. Translation gives CASSSAGTESYEQYF. The full variable domain, its missing parts supplied by reference TRBV7-2 and TRBJ2-7, is GAGVSQSPSNKVTEKGKDVELRCDPISGHTALYWYRQSLGQGLEFLIYFQGNSAPDKSGLPSDRFSAERTGGSVSTLTIQRTQQEDSAVYLCASSSAGTESYEQYFGPGTRLTVT.

The chain recombines TRBV5-4 with TRBJ1-4; D gene ambiguous. Trimming took off 0 bases at V and 5 bases at J, with 8 bases between the two ends. The CDR3 is made up of 14 amino acids. Germline CDR1 and CDR2: SGHNT and YYREEE (reference sequence). The CDR3 loop reads CASSLDSLNEKLFF. The CDR3 DNA is TGTGCCAGCAGCTTGGACAGCTTGAATGAAAAACTGTTTTTT.

The rearrangement links TRBV7-9 to TRBJ2-1; either TRBD1 or TRBD2 may fit D (5 bases each). V lost 7 bases, J lost 8 bases, and 15 bases lay in between. The germline V gene encodes CDR1 SEHNR and CDR2 FQNEAQ (reference sequence). This CDR3 is built from 13 residues. The CDR3 protein is CASTLGASDEQFF. Written as DNA, the CDR3 is TGTGCCAGCACCCTCGGGGCTTCAGATGAGCAGTTCTTC.

The V call is TRBV5-1, the J call TRBJ1-4; TRBD1 matches at 9 bases. The germline CDR1 and CDR2 sequences are SGHRS and YFSETQ. The V and J ends lost 3 bases and 8 bases, in that order; junction bases with no gene match: 5. The CDR3 is 14 amino acids. The CDR3 nucleotides are TGCGCCAGCAGCTCCGGGACAGGGAACGAAAAACTGTTTTTT. It codes for CASSSGTGNEKLFF.

This chain joins TRBV6-2 or TRBV6-3 and TRBJ2-7; D is perhaps TRBD1 (6 bases). The CDR3 totals 13 residues. V was cut by 4 bases and J by 2 bases, with 9 bases left in between. Germline V gene sequence: CDR1 MNHEY, CDR2 SVGEGT. The CDR3 bases are TGTGCCAGCAGTTTCAGGGGTGCCTACGAGCAGTACTTC. It is translated as CASSFRGAYEQYF.

The rearrangement links TRBV29-1 to TRBJ1-2; 12 bases are shared with TRBD1. The CDR3 loop spans 17 amino acids. Looked up from germline, CDR1 is SQVTM and CDR2 is ANQGSEA. Unmatched junction bases numbered 15, after V lost 7 bases and J lost 3 bases. CDR3 sequence reads: CSALTYRDRGRDYGYTF. CDR3 in DNA: TGCAGCGCCCTCACCTACCGGGACAGGGGGCGAGACTATGGCTACACCTTC. The variable domain in full, with the rest retrieved from reference TRBV29-1 and TRBJ1-2, is SAVISQKPSRDICQRGTSLTIQCQVDSQVTMMFWYRQQPGQSLTLIATANQGSEATYESGFVIDKFPISRPNLTFSTLTVSNMSPEDSSIYLCSALTYRDRGRDYGYTFGSGTRLTVV.

The chain employs TRBV6-5 and TRBJ1-1, with 7 bases lining up with TRBD1. From germline, CDR1 is MNHEY and CDR2 SVGAGI. The CDR3 extends over 14 amino acids. Trimming took 5 bases from V and 6 from J; bases not matched to a gene: 9. The CDR3 loop reads CASSLGGGRAEAFF. As DNA, the CDR3 is TGTGCCAGCAGTCTGGGAGGGGGCAGGGCTGAAGCTTTCTTT.

This chain uses TRBV19 with TRBJ2-2, with D possibly TRBD2 on 5 matching bases. Germline loops: CDR1 LNHDA, CDR2 SQIVND (reference sequence). The CDR3 is 12 amino acids. The germline V and J ends were trimmed by 10 bases and 7 bases, with 13 bases remaining between them. The CDR3 nucleotides read TGTGCCATATTTGAGGGTGACGGGGAGCTGTTTTTT. Its translation: CAIFEGDGELFF.

The rearrangement uses TRBV5-4 and TRBJ1-1, with D hard to call. Trimming removed 0 bases from V and 0 bases from J, with 9 bases in between. Germline CDR1 reads SGHNT; CDR2 reads YYREEE (reference sequence). This CDR3 comprises 15 residues. The CDR3 DNA is TGTGCCAGCAGCTTGGGTCTGGGCCTGAACACTGAAGCTTTCTTT. It codes for CASSLGLGLNTEAFF.

V usage is TRBV6-6 and J usage is TRBJ2-7; 10 positions agree with TRBD1. Germline V CDR1 and CDR2: MNHNY, SVGAGI (reference sequence). Trimming removed 6 bases from V and 1 base from J; junction bases left unmatched: 9. The length of the CDR3 is 16 residues. This CDR3 is CASRKPGQGNSYEQYF. In DNA, the CDR3 is TGTGCCAGCAGGAAACCGGGACAGGGGAATTCCTACGAGCAGTACTTC.

This clone was detected only a few times. This chain links TRBV5-4 with TRBJ1-2, with 7 bases lining up with TRBD1. CDR1 is SGHNT, CDR2 YYREEE, per germline (reference sequence). Trimming took 4 bases from V and 7 from J; bases not matched to a gene: 10. The CDR3 length is 14 residues. CDR3 residues: CASSVSQGLGGYTF. The CDR3 nucleotides are TGTGCCAGCAGCGTATCACAGGGGCTGGGTGGCTACACCTTC.

The gene calls are TRBV7-8 and TRBJ2-7; D call uncertain. Germline V gene lookup returns CDR1 SGHVS and CDR2 FQNEAQ. The CDR3 has 12 residues. Trimming cost V 5 bases and J 7 bases, with 12 bases left between them. CDR3 residues: CASSPRSREQYF. CDR3 sequence (DNA): TGTGCCAGCAGCCCCAGATCTCGGGAGCAGTACTTC.

The chain links TRBV7-2 to TRBJ2-1; 7 bases agree with TRBD2. CDR1 and CDR2 from the germline V gene are SGHTA and FQGNSA. The CDR3 contains 16 residues. Losses at the gene ends were 6 bases for V and 0 bases for J; bases not matched to a gene: 8. The CDR3 DNA reads as TGTGCCAGCAGTTATACTAGCGCAAACTCCTACAATGAGCAGTTCTTC. Protein product: CASSYTSANSYNEQFF.

The rearrangement joins TRBV9 to TRBJ1-3, with 7 bases identical to TRBD1. Germline CDR1 is SGDLS and CDR2 is YYNGEE. The CDR3 has 16 amino acids. Trimming took 1 base from V and 4 from J; bases not matched to a gene: 8. The CDR3 region has the DNA TGTGCCAGCAGCGTAATGCCGACAGGGCAAGGAAACACCATATATTTT. This sequence encodes CASSVMPTGQGNTIYF.

This clone was recorded a few times. CDR3 nucleotides: TGTGCCAGCAGCCAAGCCGCCGGGCGAGCTAATGGCTACACCTTC. Protein product: CASSQAAGRANGYTF. The rearrangement links TRBV3-1 (or the pseudogene TRBV3-2) to TRBJ1-2; D is ambiguous. The CDR3 is made up of 15 amino acids. V was clipped by 1 base and J by 6 bases, with 15 bases between them. Germline lookup yields CDR1 LGHDT and CDR2 YNNKEL (reference sequence).

This clone has just one count. This sequence joins TRBV5-1 and TRBJ1-4; no definite D call. V lost 0 bases and J lost 5, with 11 bases in between. This CDR3 has 15 residues. Germline-derived CDR1 and CDR2 are SGHRS and YFSETQ. The CDR3 is CASSLAGVLNEKLFF. CDR3 in DNA: TGCGCCAGCAGCTTGGCCGGAGTCCTAAATGAAAAACTGTTTTTT.

As for this clone: Other nucleotide sequences from this sample produce the same CDR3. The V call is TRBV9, the J call TRBJ1-1; 7 bases align to TRBD1. The ends lost 1 base at V and 0 bases at J; junction bases unmatched: 0. This CDR3 contains 14 residues. The germline V gene has CDR1 SGDLS and CDR2 YYNGEE. The CDR3 nucleotides read TGTGCCAGCAGCGTAAGGGGGCTGAACACTGAAGCTTTCTTT. Encoded protein: CASSVRGLNTEAFF.

The chain couples TRBV3-1 (or the pseudogene TRBV3-2) to TRBJ1-2; possibly TRBD1 for D (6 bases). The CDR3 extends over 18 amino acids. V was trimmed by 0 bases and J by 6 bases, leaving 23 bases between them. Per germline, CDR1 LGHDT and CDR2 YNNKEL (reference sequence). The CDR3 is CASSQDQFAGGAMDGYTF. CDR3 DNA: TGTGCCAGCAGCCAAGATCAGTTCGCGGGGGGCGCGATGGATGGCTACACCTTC.

This chain joins TRBV6-2 or TRBV6-3 and TRBJ2-7; D not resolved. Between the trimmed V and J ends, which lost 4 bases and 2 bases, there was a span of 12 bases. CDR1 is MNHEY and CDR2 is SVGEGT in the germline V gene. The CDR3 runs 14 residues. CDR3 sequence reads: CASSLERRTYEQYF. The CDR3 DNA sequence: TGTGCCAGCAGTTTGGAAAGGCGAACCTACGAGCAGTACTTC.

This clone was recorded many times. This CDR3 reads CASSSRVQETQYF. CDR3 in DNA: TGTGCCAGCAGCTCCAGGGTCCAGGAGACCCAGTACTTC. V gene TRBV7-8 combines with J gene TRBJ2-5; perhaps TRBD1 as D (5 bases). Trimming cost V 4 bases and J 5 bases, with 11 bases left between them. Germline CDR1 reads SGHVS; CDR2 reads FQNEAQ. CDR3 length: 13 amino acids.

This clone was seen a single time. The J gene is TRBJ2-3, the V gene TRBV30; possible D gene TRBD1, 5 bases. Germline V gene data show CDR1 as GTSNPN and CDR2 as SVGIG (reference sequence). The CDR3 is 13 amino acids. V lost 4 bases and J lost 1, with 9 bases in between. CDR3 region: CAWMIGGTDTQYF. DNA of the CDR3: TGTGCCTGGATGATAGGGGGCACAGATACGCAGTATTTT.

The chain employs TRBV5-4 and TRBJ1-1; D is ambiguous. The CDR3 is 15 amino acids. From germline, CDR1 is SGHNT and CDR2 YYREEE (reference sequence). Trimming shortened V by 0 bases and J by 3 bases, and 12 bases separated the two germline ends. The CDR3 is CASSLDTLKYTEAFF. The CDR3 DNA reads as TGTGCCAGCAGCTTGGACACCTTAAAATACACTGAAGCTTTCTTT.

V gene TRBV3-1 (or the pseudogene TRBV3-2) combines with J gene TRBJ1-5; TRBD1 might be the D (6 bases). V lost 0 bases and J lost 3, with 9 bases in between. Germline CDR1 and CDR2: LGHDT and YNNKEL (reference sequence). This CDR3 is built from 15 residues. The CDR3 is CASSQDPGDNQPQHF. For the CDR3, the DNA is TGTGCCAGCAGCCAAGACCCAGGGGACAATCAGCCCCAGCATTTT.